Below, one TCR beta chain is given with its context. Its antigen remains unidentified. Some clones are missing from TCRdb's copy, which holds only in-frame ones; the method was immunoSEQ multiplex PCR. This table has 1,700 or so clones, around nine tenths appearing once. The source of the sample is a study of T cell repertoires in ileal Crohn's disease. The time point is: inflamed ileum from the surgical specimen. Adults with ileal or ileocolonic Crohn's disease and an indication for resection were eligible. CDR3 size: 16 residues. Germline CDR1 is SGHVS and CDR2 is FQNEAQ. Trimming took 5 bases from V and 0 from J; bases not matched to a gene: 6. Study results and limitations: Endoscopic recurrence occurred in every patient whose clonality exceeded 26.8%.

The TCR sequence derives from an adult with Crohn's disease. This sequence joins TRBV7-8 and TRBJ1-1, with 10 nucleotides matching TRBD1. The sequenced material came from ileal tissue. This CDR3 is CASSPTGGPMNTEAFF. Here the CDR3 DNA reads TGTGCCAGCAGCCCGACAGGGGGCCCTATGAACACTGAAGCTTTCTTT.